One T cell receptor (beta chain) is described in this entry. The same CDR3 also results from other DNA sequences found in this sample. This CDR3 region has 15 residues. V lost 4 bases, J lost 4 bases, and 8 bases stayed unmatched. The germline V gene encodes CDR1 SGHNT and CDR2 YYREEE (reference sequence). The assay was immunoSEQ multiplex PCR, and TCRdb's table has in-frame clones only and misses some. The sample has roughly 100,000 clones, around 87% seen once; the top ten hold 3%. The sample belongs to a study of blood T cell repertoires in COVID-19. Study background: Acute and convalescent COVID-19 samples came from the United States, Italy and Spain. PBMCs, B-cell-depleted T cells, or T cells provided the cDNA or gDNA that made up the material.

The sequenced material came from peripheral blood. This chain joins TRBV5-4 and TRBJ2-5, with 9 bases that match TRBD1. This sequence originates from a man aged 45-60 years with active or convalescent COVID-19. The CDR3 region has the DNA TGTGCCAGCAGCCCTACGACAGGGGGGGGAGAGACCCAGTACTTC. Translating gives CASSPTTGGGETQYF.